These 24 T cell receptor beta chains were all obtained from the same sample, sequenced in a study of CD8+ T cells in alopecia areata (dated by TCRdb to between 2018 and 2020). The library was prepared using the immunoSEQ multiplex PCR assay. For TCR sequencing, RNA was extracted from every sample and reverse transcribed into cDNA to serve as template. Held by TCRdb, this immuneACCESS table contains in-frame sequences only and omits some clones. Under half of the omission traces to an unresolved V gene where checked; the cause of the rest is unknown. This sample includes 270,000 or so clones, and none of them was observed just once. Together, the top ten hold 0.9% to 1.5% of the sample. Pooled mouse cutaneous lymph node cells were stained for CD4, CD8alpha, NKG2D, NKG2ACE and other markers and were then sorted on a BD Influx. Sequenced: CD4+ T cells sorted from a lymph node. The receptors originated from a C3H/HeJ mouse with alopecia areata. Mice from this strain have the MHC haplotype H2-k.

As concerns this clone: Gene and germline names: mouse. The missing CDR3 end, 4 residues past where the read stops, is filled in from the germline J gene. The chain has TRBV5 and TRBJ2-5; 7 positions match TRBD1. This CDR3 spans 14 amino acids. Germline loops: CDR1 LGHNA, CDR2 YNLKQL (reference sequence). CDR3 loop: CASSHTGVSDTQYF. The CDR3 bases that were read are TGTGCCAGCAGCCATACAGGGGTGTCAGAC.

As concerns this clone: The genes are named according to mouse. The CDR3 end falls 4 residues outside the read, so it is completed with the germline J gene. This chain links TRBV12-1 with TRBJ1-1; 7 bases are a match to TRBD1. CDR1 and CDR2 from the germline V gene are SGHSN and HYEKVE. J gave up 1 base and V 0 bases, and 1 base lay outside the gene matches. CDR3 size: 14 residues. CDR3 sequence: CASSLGTENTEVFF. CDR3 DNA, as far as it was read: TGTGCCAGCTCTCTCGGGACAGAAAACACA.

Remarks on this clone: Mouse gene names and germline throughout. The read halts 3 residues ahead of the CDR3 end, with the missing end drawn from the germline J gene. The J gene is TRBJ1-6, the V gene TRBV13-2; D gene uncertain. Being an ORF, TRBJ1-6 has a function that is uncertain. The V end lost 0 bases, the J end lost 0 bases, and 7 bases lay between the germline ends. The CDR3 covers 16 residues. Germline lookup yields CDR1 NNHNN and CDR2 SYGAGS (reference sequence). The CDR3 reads CASGDAQTSYNSPLYF. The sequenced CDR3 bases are TGTGCCAGCGGTGATGCACAGACTTCCTATAATTCGCCC.

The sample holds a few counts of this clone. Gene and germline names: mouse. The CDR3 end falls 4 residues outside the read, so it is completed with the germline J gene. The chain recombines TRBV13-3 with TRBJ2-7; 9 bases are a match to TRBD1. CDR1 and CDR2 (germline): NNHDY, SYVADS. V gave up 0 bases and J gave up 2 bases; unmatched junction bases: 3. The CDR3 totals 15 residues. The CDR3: CASSDARQGAYEQYF. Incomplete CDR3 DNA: TGTGCCAGCAGTGATGCCCGACAGGGGGCCTAT.

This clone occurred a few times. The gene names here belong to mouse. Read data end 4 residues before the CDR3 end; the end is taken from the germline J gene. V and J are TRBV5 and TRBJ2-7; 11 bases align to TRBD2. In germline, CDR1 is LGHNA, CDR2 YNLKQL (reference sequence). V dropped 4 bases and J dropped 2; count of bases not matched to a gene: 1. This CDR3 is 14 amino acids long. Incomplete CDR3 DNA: TGTGCCAGCAGCCCGGACTGGGGGGCCTAT. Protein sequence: CASSPDWGAY. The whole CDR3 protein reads CASSPDWGAYEQYF.

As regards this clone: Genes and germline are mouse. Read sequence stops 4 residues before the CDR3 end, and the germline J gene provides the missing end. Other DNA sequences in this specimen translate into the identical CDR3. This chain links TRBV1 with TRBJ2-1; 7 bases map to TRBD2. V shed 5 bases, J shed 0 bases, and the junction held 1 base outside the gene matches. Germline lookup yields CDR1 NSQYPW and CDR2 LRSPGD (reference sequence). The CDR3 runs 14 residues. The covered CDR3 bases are TGCACCTGCAGTCCTGGGGGTAACTATGCT. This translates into CTCSPGGNYA. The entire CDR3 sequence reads CTCSPGGNYAEQFF.

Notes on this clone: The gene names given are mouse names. The CDR3 sequence is CASSGAGTKISPLYF. CDR3 DNA (partial): TGTGCCAGCAGTGGCGCCGGGACAAAGATTTCGCCC. The chain is built from TRBV13-1 and TRBJ1-6; D might be TRBD1 (6 bases). The read ends 3 residues early relative to the CDR3; the germline J gene fills the gap. TRBJ1-6 is reported as an ORF; its role is uncertain. Germline CDR1 is NSHNY and CDR2 is SYGAGN. Trimming cost V 3 bases and J 9 bases, with 16 bases left between them. The CDR3 sequence is 15 residues long.

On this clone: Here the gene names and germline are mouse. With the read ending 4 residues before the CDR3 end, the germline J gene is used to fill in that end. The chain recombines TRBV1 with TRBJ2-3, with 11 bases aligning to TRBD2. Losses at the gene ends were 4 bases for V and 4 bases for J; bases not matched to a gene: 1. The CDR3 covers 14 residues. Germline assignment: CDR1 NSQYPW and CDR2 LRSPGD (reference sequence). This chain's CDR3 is CTCSGTGGSETLYF. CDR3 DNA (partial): TGCACCTGCAGTGGGACTGGGGGGTCAGAA.

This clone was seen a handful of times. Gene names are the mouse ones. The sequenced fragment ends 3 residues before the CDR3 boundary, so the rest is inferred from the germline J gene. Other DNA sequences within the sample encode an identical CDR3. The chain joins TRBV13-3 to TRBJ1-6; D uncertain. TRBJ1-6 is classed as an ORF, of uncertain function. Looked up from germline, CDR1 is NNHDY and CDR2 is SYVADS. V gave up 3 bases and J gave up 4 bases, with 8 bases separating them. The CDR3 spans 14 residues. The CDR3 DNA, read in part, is TGTGCCAGCAGTGGTCAGAATTATAATTCGCCC. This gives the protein CASSGQNYNSP. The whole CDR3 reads CASSGQNYNSPLYF.

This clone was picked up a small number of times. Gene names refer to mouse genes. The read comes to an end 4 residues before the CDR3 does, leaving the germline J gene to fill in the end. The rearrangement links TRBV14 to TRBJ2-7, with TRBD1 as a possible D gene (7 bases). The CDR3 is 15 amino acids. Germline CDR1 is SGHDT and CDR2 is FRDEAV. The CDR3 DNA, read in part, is TGTGCCAGCAGTTTCTACCCGAGGGGGCGGAAT. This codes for CASSFYPRGRN. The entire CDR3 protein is CASSFYPRGRNEQYF.

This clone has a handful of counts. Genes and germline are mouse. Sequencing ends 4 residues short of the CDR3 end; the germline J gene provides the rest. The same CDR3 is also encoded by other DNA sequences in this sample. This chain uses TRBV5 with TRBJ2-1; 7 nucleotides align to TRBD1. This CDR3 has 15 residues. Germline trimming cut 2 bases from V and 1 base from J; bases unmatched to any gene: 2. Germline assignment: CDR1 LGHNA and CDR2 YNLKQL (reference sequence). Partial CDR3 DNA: TGTGCCAGCAGCCAAAGGGACAGCAACTATGCT. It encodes CASSQRDSNYA. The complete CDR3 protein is CASSQRDSNYAEQFF.

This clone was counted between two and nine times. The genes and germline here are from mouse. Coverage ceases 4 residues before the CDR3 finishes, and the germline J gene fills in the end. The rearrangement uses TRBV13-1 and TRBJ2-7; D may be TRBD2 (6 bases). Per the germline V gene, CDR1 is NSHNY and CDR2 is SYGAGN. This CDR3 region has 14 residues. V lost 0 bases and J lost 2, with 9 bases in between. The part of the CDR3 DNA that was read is TGTGCCAGCAGTGATGGGGGGGTTCCCTAT. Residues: CASSDGGVPY. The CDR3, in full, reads CASSDGGVPYEQYF.

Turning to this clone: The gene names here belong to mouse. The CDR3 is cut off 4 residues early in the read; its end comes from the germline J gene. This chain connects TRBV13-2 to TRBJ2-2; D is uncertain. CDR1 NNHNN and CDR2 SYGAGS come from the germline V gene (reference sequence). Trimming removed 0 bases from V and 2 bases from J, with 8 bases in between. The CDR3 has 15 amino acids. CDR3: CASGDAHSNTGQLYF. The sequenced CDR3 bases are TGTGCCAGCGGTGATGCACACAGCAACACCGGG.

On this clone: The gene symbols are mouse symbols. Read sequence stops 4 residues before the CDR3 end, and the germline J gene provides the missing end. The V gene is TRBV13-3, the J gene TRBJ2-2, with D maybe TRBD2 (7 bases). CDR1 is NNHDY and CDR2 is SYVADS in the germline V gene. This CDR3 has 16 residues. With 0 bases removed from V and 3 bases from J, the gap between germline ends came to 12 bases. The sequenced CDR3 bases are TGTGCCAGCAGTGATGCTAGGGGGGCACACACCGGG. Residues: CASSDARGAHTG. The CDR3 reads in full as CASSDARGAHTGQLYF.

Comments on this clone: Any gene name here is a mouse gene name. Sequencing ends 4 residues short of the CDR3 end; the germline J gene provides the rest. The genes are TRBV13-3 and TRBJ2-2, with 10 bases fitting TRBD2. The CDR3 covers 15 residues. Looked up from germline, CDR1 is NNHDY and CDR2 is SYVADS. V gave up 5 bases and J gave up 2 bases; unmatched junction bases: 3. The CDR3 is CASSTTGGNTGQLYF. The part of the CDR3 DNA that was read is TGTGCCAGCAGCACGACTGGGGGGAACACCGGG.

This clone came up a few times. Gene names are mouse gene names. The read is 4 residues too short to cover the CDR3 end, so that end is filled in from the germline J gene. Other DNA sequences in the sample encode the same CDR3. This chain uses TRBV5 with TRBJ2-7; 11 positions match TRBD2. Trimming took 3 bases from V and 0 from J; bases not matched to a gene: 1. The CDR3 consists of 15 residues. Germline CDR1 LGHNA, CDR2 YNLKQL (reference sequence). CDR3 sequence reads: CASSQGLGVSYEQYF. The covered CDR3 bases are TGTGCCAGCAGCCAGGGACTGGGGGTCTCCTAT.

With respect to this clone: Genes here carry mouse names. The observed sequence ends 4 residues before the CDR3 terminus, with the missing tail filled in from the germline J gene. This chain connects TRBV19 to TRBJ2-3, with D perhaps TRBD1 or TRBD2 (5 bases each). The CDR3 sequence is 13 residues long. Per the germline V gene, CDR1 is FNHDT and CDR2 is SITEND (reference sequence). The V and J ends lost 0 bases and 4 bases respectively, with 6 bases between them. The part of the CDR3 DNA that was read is TGTGCCAGCAGTATAGGGGGCTCAGAA. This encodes CASSIGGSE. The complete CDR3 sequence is CASSIGGSETLYF.

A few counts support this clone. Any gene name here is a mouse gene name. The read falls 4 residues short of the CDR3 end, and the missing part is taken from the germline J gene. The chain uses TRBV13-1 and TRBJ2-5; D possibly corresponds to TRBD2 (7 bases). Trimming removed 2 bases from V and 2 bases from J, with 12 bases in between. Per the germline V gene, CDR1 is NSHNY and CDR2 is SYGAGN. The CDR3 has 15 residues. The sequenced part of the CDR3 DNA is TGTGCCAGCAGTGAGGGGGGCGCTGGCCAAGAC. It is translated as CASSEGGAGQD. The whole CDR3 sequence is CASSEGGAGQDTQYF.

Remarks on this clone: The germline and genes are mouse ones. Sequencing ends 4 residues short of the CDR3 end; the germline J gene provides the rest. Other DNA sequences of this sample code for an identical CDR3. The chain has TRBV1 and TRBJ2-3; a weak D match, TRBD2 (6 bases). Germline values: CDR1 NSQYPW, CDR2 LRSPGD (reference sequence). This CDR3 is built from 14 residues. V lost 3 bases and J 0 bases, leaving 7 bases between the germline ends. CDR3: CTCSAGTSAETLYF. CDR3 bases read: TGCACCTGCAGTGCTGGGACTAGTGCAGAA.

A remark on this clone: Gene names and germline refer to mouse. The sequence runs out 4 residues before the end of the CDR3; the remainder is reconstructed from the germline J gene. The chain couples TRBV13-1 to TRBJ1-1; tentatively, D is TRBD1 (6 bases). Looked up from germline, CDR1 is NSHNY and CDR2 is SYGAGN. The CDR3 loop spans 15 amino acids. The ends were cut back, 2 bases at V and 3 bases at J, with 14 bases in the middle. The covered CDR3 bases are TGTGCCAGCAGTGAGAGAGGGGGAGGGGACACA. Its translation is CASSERGGGDT. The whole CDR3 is CASSERGGGDTEVFF.

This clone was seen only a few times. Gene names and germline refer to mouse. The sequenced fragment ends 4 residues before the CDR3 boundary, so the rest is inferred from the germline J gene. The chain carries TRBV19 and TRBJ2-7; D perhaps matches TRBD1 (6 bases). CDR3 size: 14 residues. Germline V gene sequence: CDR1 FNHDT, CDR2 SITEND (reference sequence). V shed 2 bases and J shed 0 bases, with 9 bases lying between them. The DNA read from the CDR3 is TGTGCCAGCAGTATGAGAGGGGGCTCCTAT. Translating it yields CASSMRGGSY. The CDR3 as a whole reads CASSMRGGSYEQYF.

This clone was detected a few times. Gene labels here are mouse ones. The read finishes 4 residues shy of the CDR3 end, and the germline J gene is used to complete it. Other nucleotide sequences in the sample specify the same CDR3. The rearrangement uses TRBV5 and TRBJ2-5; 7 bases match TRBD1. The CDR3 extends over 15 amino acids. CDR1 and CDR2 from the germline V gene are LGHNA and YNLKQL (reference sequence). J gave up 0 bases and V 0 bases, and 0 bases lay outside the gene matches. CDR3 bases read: TGTGCCAGCAGCCAAGAGGGACAGAACCAAGAC. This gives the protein CASSQEGQNQD. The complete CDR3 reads CASSQEGQNQDTQYF.

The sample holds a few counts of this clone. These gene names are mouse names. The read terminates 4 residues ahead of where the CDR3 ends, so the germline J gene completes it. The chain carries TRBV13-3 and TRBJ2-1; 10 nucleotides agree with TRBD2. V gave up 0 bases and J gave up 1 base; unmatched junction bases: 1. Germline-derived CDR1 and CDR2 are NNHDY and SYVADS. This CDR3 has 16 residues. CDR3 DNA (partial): TGTGCCAGCAGTGATGAGGGACTGGGGAACTATGCT. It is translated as CASSDEGLGNYA. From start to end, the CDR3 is CASSDEGLGNYAEQFF.

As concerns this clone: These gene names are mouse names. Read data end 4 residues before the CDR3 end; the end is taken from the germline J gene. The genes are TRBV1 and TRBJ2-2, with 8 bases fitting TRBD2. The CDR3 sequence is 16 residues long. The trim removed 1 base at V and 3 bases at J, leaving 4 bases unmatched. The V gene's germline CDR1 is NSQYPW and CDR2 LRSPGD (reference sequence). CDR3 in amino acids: CTCSAVLGADTGQLYF. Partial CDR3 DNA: TGCACCTGCAGTGCAGTACTGGGGGCCGACACCGGG.